The 29 T cell receptor beta chains below were found in one sample sequenced in a study of cytomegalovirus exposure and HLA in healthy donors (TCRdb year 2017). Library method: the immunoSEQ multiplex PCR assay. The table comes from immuneACCESS by way of TCRdb, which keeps in-frame sequences with V and J called. Part of the clones is missing from these tables; in studies checked, under half for an unresolved V gene and the rest for unknown reasons. The sample records about 150,000 clones, around 88% of which are singletons. Under 25% of the sample comes from the top ten. The source material was PBMCs. The receptors here all came from a man between 18 and 35 years old in good health and CMV-seropositive.

The chain carries TRBV9 and TRBJ2-5, with D maybe TRBD2 (6 bases). Trimming removed 4 bases from V and 2 bases from J, with 12 bases in between. Germline lookup yields CDR1 SGDLS and CDR2 YYNGEE. The CDR3 runs to 14 residues. CDR3 sequence: CASSPGTYQETQYF. The CDR3 DNA sequence: TGTGCCAGCAGCCCGGGGACTTATCAAGAGACCCAGTACTTC.

The CDR3 protein is CASSFGGSPARGGETQYF. In DNA form, the CDR3 reads TGTGCCAGCAGTTTCGGCGGGAGCCCCGCGAGGGGGGGAGAGACCCAGTACTTC. The chain uses TRBV27 and TRBJ2-5, with a weak D call TRBD2 (7 bases). Germline CDR1 MNHEY, CDR2 SMNVEV (reference sequence). This CDR3 comprises 18 residues. Trimming removed 3 bases at V and 4 bases at J, with 24 bases between.

This chain joins TRBV6-5 and TRBJ2-1; D gene uncertain. CDR1 and CDR2 from the germline V gene are MNHEY and SVGAGI. The CDR3 has 13 residues. V was shortened by 4 bases and J by 5 bases, with 9 bases between the two germline ends. The CDR3 DNA reads TGTGCCAGCAGTTCTCAGATGAACAATGAGCAGTTCTTC. Protein: CASSSQMNNEQFF.

This clone has a single count. The rearrangement joins TRBV5-6 to TRBJ2-7; tentatively, D is TRBD1 (6 bases). The CDR3 extends over 13 amino acids. Trimming shortened V by 2 bases and J by 4 bases, and 10 bases separated the two germline ends. From germline, CDR1 is SGHDT and CDR2 YYEEEE. Here the CDR3 reads CASSFGTLYEQYF. CDR3 sequence (DNA): TGTGCCAGCAGCTTTGGGACACTTTACGAGCAGTACTTC.

The table lists this clone with a count of one. The chain links TRBV7-2 to TRBJ2-7; 9 bases match TRBD1. V lost 5 bases to trimming and J lost 3 bases; unmatched junction nucleotides: 5. Germline V gene sequence: CDR1 SGHTA, CDR2 FQGNSA. The CDR3 spans 14 residues. Written as DNA, the CDR3 is TGTGCCAGCAGCACACAGGGGGCAGGCTACGAGCAGTACTTC. Its translation: CASSTQGAGYEQYF.

This sequence joins TRBV15 and TRBJ1-1; 7 positions agree with TRBD1. Per germline, CDR1 LNHNV and CDR2 YYDKDF (reference sequence). V shed 4 bases and J 0 bases; nucleotides not matched to a gene: 11. The CDR3 is 17 amino acids. CDR3 in DNA: TGTGCCACCAGCACTCGCAAAAGAGGGGGCCTGAACACTGAAGCTTTCTTT. Protein sequence: CATSTRKRGGLNTEAFF.

This chain connects TRBV6-5 to TRBJ2-3; 7 bases agree with TRBD2. Germline loops: CDR1 MNHEY, CDR2 SVGAGI. The V gene end was trimmed by 0 bases and the J gene end by 5 bases; junction bases not matched to a gene: 5. The CDR3 extends over 15 amino acids. This chain's CDR3 is CASSYSLWGGDTQYF. The CDR3 nucleotides are TGTGCCAGCAGTTACTCTTTGTGGGGGGGAGATACGCAGTATTTT.

This clone was detected once. The rearrangement joins TRBV9 to TRBJ2-1, with 10 bases that match TRBD2. The CDR3 extends over 18 amino acids. After removal of 3 bases from V and 2 bases from J, the junction contained 11 bases not matched to a gene. Germline V gene sequence: CDR1 SGDLS, CDR2 YYNGEE. CDR3 sequence reads: CASSARSGTSVTYNEQFF. The DNA of the CDR3 is TGTGCCAGCAGCGCCCGTAGCGGGACTAGCGTCACCTACAATGAGCAGTTCTTC.

This clone was found once. This chain joins TRBV4-3 and TRBJ2-7, with D perhaps matching TRBD2 (6 bases). Germline CDR1 and CDR2: LGHNA and YSLEER. V lost 0 bases, J lost 4 bases, and 13 bases lay in between. The CDR3 totals 15 residues. The CDR3 DNA reads as TGCGCCAGCAGCCAAGAGGAGGGTAGCGCGTACGAGCAGTACTTC. This translates into CASSQEEGSAYEQYF.

The chain has TRBV6-1 and TRBJ2-3, with TRBD2 as a possible D gene (5 bases). This CDR3 contains 16 residues. V gave up 1 base and J gave up 2 bases, with 13 bases separating them. Germline assignment: CDR1 MNHNS and CDR2 SASEGT. The CDR3 DNA reads as TGTGCCAGCAGTGAAGGGTTTAGCGTCAACACAGATACGCAGTATTTT. Residues: CASSEGFSVNTDTQYF.

J is TRBJ1-2 and V is TRBV10-3, with D uncertain. V was trimmed by 9 bases and J by 5 bases, leaving 16 bases between them. CDR3 length: 13 residues. Germline-derived CDR1 and CDR2 are ENHRY and SYGVKD. The CDR3 DNA follows: TGTGCCATGGCCCCCGGGGAGGGTTATGGCTACACCTTC. As protein: CAMAPGEGYGYTF.

The V call is TRBV9, the J call TRBJ1-6; 8 nucleotides match TRBD1. Germline CDR1 SGDLS, CDR2 YYNGEE. This CDR3 region has 15 residues. The ends lost 0 bases at V and 13 bases at J; junction bases unmatched: 9. The CDR3: CASSVEGQGSSPLHF. The CDR3 coding sequence is TGTGCCAGCAGCGTAGAAGGACAGGGTTCCTCTCCCCTCCACTTT.

The sample holds one count of this clone. The chain uses TRBV6-5 and TRBJ2-7; 7 nucleotides align to TRBD1. Germline trimming cut 0 bases from V and 3 bases from J; bases unmatched to any gene: 5. The CDR3 is 15 residues long. In germline, CDR1 is MNHEY, CDR2 SVGAGI. The CDR3 nucleotides are TGTGCCAGCAGTTACTCGCTGAGACAGGGCTACGAGCAGTACTTC. It codes for CASSYSLRQGYEQYF.

CDR3 nucleotide sequence: TGTGCCAGTACCTACTGGGGGCAGAACACTGAAGCTTTCTTT. As protein: CASTYWGQNTEAFF. The rearrangement links TRBV19 to TRBJ1-1; the D gene is possibly TRBD1 (6 bases). With 7 bases removed from V and 1 base from J, the gap between germline ends came to 13 bases. Per the germline V gene, CDR1 is LNHDA and CDR2 is SQIVND (reference sequence). This CDR3 is built from 14 residues. The variable domain in full, completed from reference TRBV19 and TRBJ1-1, reads DGGITQSPKYLFRKEGQNVTLSCEQNLNHDAMYWYRQDPGQGLRLIYYSQIVNDFQKGDIAEGYSVSREKKESFPLTVTSAQKNPTAFYLCASTYWGQNTEAFFGQGTRLTVV.

The chain carries TRBV6-1 and TRBJ2-2; tentatively, D is TRBD1 (5 bases). The CDR3 is made up of 14 amino acids. Germline V lookup: CDR1 MNHNS, CDR2 SASEGT. Here the CDR3 reads CGSCLDTNTGELFF. CDR3 nucleotides: TGTGGGAGCTGTTTGGACACGAACACCGGGGAGCTGTTTTTT.

This chain joins TRBV5-1 and TRBJ2-3; D is ambiguous. This CDR3 contains 16 residues. From germline, CDR1 is SGHRS and CDR2 YFSETQ. The germline V and J ends were trimmed by 0 bases and 2 bases, with 13 bases remaining between them. The CDR3 is CASSLASPLFTDTQYF. Here the CDR3 DNA reads TGCGCCAGCAGCTTGGCCAGTCCTCTCTTCACAGATACGCAGTATTTT.

The rearrangement joins TRBV4-3 to TRBJ2-7; 8 nucleotides line up with TRBD1. CDR1 is LGHNA and CDR2 is YSLEER in the germline V gene. The CDR3 length is 15 residues. Trimming cost V 0 bases and J 2 bases; bases outside gene matches: 3. Here the CDR3 DNA reads TGCGCCAGCAGCCAAGAGGAGACAGGGGCCTACGAGCAGTACTTC. Its protein product is CASSQEETGAYEQYF.

The chain uses TRBV6-5 and TRBJ2-2, with unresolved D. From germline, CDR1 is MNHEY and CDR2 SVGAGI. Trimming pared 1 base from V and 4 bases from J, leaving 7 bases between. The CDR3 is 14 amino acids. This chain's CDR3 is CASSYYHPTGELFF. For the CDR3, the DNA is TGTGCCAGCAGTTACTATCATCCCACCGGGGAGCTGTTTTTT.

The chain combines TRBV19 with TRBJ1-5; D remains unclear. V gave up 3 bases and J gave up 6 bases, with 15 bases separating them. Germline V gene sequence: CDR1 LNHDA, CDR2 SQIVND (reference sequence). This CDR3 has 15 residues. CDR3 loop: CASSIGGQPAQPQHF. For the CDR3, the DNA is TGTGCCAGTAGTATTGGTGGGCAGCCCGCTCAGCCCCAGCATTTT.

V usage is TRBV11-1 and J usage is TRBJ2-1, with 8 bases identical to TRBD1. Trimming took 0 bases from V and 8 from J; bases not matched to a gene: 6. Germline V CDR1 and CDR2: SGHAT, FQDESV (reference sequence). The CDR3 length is 15 residues. The CDR3: CASSLAGQAGDEQFF. The CDR3 DNA reads TGTGCCAGCAGCTTAGCGGGACAGGCCGGAGATGAGCAGTTCTTC.

This clone came up once. The chain couples TRBV6-5 to TRBJ1-1; tentatively, D is TRBD1 (5 bases). Germline V gene data show CDR1 as MNHEY and CDR2 as SVGAGI. This CDR3 contains 14 residues. The V end lost 2 bases, the J end lost 5 bases, and 12 bases lay between the germline ends. The chain's CDR3 is CASSYLQGWTEAFF. The DNA for the CDR3 is TGTGCCAGCAGTTACCTCCAGGGATGGACTGAAGCTTTCTTT.

This chain connects TRBV27 to TRBJ2-2, with TRBD1 matching over 7 bases. The germline CDR1 and CDR2 sequences are MNHEY and SMNVEV (reference sequence). The CDR3 spans 16 residues. Trimming took 3 bases from V and 0 from J; bases not matched to a gene: 4. In DNA form, the CDR3 reads TGTGCCAGCAGTTTGAAGGGACAGTCGAACACCGGGGAGCTGTTTTTT. It specifies CASSLKGQSNTGELFF.

The chain combines TRBV11-2 with TRBJ1-4; tentatively, D is TRBD1 (6 bases). V lost 5 bases to trimming and J lost 8 bases, with 18 bases between them. The CDR3 runs to 15 residues. Looked up from germline, CDR1 is SGHAT and CDR2 is FQNNGV. CDR3 nucleotide sequence: TGTGCCAGCAGCCCTGGCGGGGGGCTGGGGGAAAAACTGTTTTTT. Its translation is CASSPGGGLGEKLFF.

This chain's CDR3 is CASRRALSYNEQFF. As DNA, the CDR3 is TGTGCCAGCAGGCGGGCCCTCTCCTACAATGAGCAGTTCTTC. The V call is TRBV6-5, the J call TRBJ2-1, with D tentatively TRBD2 (5 bases). V was trimmed by 6 bases and J by 0 bases, leaving 9 bases between them. The CDR3 has 14 amino acids. The germline gives CDR1 MNHEY, CDR2 SVGAGI.

The V gene is TRBV7-2, the J gene TRBJ2-1, with a possible D match to TRBD1 (6 bases). In germline, CDR1 is SGHTA, CDR2 FQGNSA. The V gene lost 3 bases and the J gene lost 6 bases, with 18 bases spanning the gap. The CDR3 is made up of 16 amino acids. The CDR3 reads CASSFQGYSAANEQFF. The CDR3 DNA reads TGTGCCAGCAGCTTTCAGGGGTATTCGGCTGCCAATGAGCAGTTCTTC.

This clone was detected a few times. The sample carries other DNA sequences with the same CDR3. This chain joins TRBV19 and TRBJ1-2; a possible D gene is TRBD1 (5 bases). The germline CDR1 and CDR2 sequences are LNHDA and SQIVND (reference sequence). The CDR3 spans 12 residues. V lost 6 bases, J lost 6 bases, and 11 bases lay in between. The CDR3 is CASSPRDDGYTF. The CDR3 DNA reads as TGTGCCAGTAGCCCCAGGGATGATGGCTACACCTTC. The variable domain in full, completed from reference TRBV19 and TRBJ1-2, reads DGGITQSPKYLFRKEGQNVTLSCEQNLNHDAMYWYRQDPGQGLRLIYYSQIVNDFQKGDIAEGYSVSREKKESFPLTVTSAQKNPTAFYLCASSPRDDGYTFGSGTRLTVV.

V gene TRBV19 combines with J gene TRBJ1-2, with 8 bases that match TRBD1. The germline gives CDR1 LNHDA, CDR2 SQIVND (reference sequence). This CDR3 has 14 residues. Germline trimming cut 7 bases from V and 6 bases from J; bases unmatched to any gene: 10. CDR3 nucleotides: TGTGCCAGTAATTATGGGGCAGGGGGCGATGGCTACACCTTC. It encodes CASNYGAGGDGYTF. Variable domain in full (rest from reference TRBV19 and TRBJ1-2): DGGITQSPKYLFRKEGQNVTLSCEQNLNHDAMYWYRQDPGQGLRLIYYSQIVNDFQKGDIAEGYSVSREKKESFPLTVTSAQKNPTAFYLCASNYGAGGDGYTFGSGTRLTVV.

The V gene is TRBV9, the J gene TRBJ1-3; possible D gene TRBD1, 5 bases. The CDR3 covers 16 residues. Per germline, CDR1 SGDLS and CDR2 YYNGEE. The germline V and J ends were trimmed by 3 bases and 0 bases, with 13 bases remaining between them. CDR3 DNA: TGTGCCAGCAGCGGGGGGAGGGTCAGCTCTGGAAACACCATATATTTT. Amino acid sequence: CASSGGRVSSGNTIYF.

The rearrangement uses TRBV6-5 and TRBJ2-5, with a weak D call TRBD1 (5 bases). The V gene lost 9 bases and the J gene lost 1 base, with 6 bases spanning the gap. The CDR3 runs 11 residues. Germline values: CDR1 MNHEY, CDR2 SVGAGI. The CDR3 bases are TGTGCCAGACAGGTCCAAGAGACCCAGTACTTC. Translation gives CARQVQETQYF.